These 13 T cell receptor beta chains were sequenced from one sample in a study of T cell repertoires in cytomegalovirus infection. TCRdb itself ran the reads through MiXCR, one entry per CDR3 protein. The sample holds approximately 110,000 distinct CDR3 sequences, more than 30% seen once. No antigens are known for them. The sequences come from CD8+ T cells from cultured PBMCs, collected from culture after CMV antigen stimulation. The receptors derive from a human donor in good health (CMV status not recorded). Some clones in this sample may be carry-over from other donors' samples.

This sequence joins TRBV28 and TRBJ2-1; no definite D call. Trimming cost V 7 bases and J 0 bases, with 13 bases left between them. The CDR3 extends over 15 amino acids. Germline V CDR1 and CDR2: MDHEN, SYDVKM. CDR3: CASTGSSRSYNEQFF. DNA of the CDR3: TGTGCCAGCACCGGGTCGTCGCGCTCCTACAATGAGCAGTTCTTC.

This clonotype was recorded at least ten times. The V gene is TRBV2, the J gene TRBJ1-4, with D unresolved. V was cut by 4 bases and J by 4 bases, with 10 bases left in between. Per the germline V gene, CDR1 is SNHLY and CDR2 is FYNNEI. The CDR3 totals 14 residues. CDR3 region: CASSVRGYNEKLFF. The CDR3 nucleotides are TGTGCCAGCAGTGTTCGGGGTTATAATGAAAAACTGTTTTTT.

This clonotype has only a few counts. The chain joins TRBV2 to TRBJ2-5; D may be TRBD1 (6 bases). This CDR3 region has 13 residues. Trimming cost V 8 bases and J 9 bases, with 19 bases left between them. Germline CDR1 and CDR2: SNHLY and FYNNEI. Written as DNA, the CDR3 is TGTGCCAGCGGGGGCTACGAATTAGCACCCCAGTACTTC. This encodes CASGGYELAPQYF.

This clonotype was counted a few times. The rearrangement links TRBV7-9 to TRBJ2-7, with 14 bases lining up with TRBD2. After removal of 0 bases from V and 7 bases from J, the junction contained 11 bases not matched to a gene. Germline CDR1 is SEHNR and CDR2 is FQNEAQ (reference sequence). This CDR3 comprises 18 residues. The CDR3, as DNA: TGTGCCAGCAGCTTAGCGGGATGGACTAGCGGGGGGTTCGGTGAGCAGTACTTC. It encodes CASSLAGWTSGGFGEQYF.

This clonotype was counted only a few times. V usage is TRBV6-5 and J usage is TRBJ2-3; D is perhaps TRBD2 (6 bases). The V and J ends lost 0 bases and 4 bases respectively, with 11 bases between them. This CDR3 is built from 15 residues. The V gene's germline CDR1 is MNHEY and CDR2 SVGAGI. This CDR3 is CASSYSYWEADTQYF. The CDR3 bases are TGTGCCAGCAGTTACTCCTACTGGGAGGCAGATACGCAGTATTTT.

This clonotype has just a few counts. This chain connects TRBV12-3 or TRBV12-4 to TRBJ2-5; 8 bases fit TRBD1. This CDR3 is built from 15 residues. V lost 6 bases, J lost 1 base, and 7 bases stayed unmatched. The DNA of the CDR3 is TGTGCCAGCAGGCCCCTGGGACAGGCCCAAGAGACCCAGTACTTC. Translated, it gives CASRPLGQAQETQYF.

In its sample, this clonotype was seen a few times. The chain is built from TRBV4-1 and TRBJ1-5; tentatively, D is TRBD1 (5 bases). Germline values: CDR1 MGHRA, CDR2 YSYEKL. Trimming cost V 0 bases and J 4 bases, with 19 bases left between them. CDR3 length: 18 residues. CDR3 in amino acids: CASSQDLGEGEGNQPQHF. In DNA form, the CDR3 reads TGCGCCAGCAGCCAAGATTTGGGCGAGGGTGAGGGGAATCAGCCCCAGCATTTT.

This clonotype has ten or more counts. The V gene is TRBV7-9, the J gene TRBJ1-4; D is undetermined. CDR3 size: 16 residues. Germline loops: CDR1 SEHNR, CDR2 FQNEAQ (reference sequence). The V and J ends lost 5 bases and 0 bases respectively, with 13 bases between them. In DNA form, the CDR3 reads TGTGCCAGCAGCCATGTGGTCCGATCAACTAATGAAAAACTGTTTTTT. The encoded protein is CASSHVVRSTNEKLFF.

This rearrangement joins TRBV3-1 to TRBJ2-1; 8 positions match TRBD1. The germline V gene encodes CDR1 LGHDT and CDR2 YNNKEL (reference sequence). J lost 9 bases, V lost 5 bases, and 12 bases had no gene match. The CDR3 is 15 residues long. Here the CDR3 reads CASSTGQVFSSEQFF. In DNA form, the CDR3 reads TGTGCCAGCAGCACGGGACAGGTATTTTCAAGTGAGCAGTTCTTC.

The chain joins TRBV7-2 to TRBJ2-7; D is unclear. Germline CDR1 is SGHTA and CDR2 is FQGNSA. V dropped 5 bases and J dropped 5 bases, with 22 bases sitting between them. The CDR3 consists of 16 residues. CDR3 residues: CASSPQWVVAFDEQYF. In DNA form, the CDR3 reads TGTGCCAGCAGCCCCCAGTGGGTGGTAGCTTTCGACGAGCAGTACTTC.

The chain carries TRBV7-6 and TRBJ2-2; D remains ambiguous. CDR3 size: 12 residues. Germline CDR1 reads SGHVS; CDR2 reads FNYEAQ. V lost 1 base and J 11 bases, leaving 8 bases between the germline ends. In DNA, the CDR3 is TGTGCCAGCAGCTTAGAATCCCCCGAGCTGTTTTTT. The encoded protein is CASSLESPELFF.

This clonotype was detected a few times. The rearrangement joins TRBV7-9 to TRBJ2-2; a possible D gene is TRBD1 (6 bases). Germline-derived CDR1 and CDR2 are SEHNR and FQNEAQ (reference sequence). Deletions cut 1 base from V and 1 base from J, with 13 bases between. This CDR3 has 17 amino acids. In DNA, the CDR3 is TGTGCCAGCAGCTTAGATCGCGGACAGATGAACACCGGGGAGCTGTTTTTT. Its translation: CASSLDRGQMNTGELFF.

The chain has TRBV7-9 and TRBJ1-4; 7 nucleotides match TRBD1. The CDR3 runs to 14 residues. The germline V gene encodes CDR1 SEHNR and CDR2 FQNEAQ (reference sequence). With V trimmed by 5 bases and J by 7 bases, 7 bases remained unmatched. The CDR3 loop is CASSPRQGGEKLFF. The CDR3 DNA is TGTGCCAGCAGCCCCAGACAGGGCGGTGAAAAACTGTTTTTT.